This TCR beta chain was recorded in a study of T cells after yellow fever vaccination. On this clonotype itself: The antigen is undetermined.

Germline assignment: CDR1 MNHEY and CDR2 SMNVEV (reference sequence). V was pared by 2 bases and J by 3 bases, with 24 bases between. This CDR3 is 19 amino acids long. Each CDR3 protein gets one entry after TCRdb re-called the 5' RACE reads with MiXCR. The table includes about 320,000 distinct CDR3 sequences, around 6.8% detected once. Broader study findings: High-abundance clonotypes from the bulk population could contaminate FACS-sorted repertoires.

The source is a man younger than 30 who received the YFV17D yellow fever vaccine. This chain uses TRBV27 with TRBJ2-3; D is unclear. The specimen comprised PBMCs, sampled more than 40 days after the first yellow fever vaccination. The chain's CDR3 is CASSLQLPRTDGVTDTQYF. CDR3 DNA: TGTGCCAGCAGTTTACAGCTTCCACGAACAGATGGTGTAACAGATACGCAGTATTTT.